Presented here are 5 T cell receptor beta chains from one specimen sequenced in a study of technical replicates of blood from a few donors. Generated by immunoSEQ multiplex PCR, the TCRdb table keeps only in-frame clones and is missing some. The table shows about 15,000 clones, with roughly nine tenths occurring only once. Sequencing was carried out using PBMCs. These receptors all stem from a human donor in good health.

V and J are TRBV6-5 and TRBJ2-2, with D tentatively TRBD1 (6 bases). From germline, CDR1 is MNHEY and CDR2 SVGAGI. V lost 5 bases and J 2 bases, leaving 12 bases between the germline ends. The CDR3 is made up of 15 amino acids. In DNA, the CDR3 is TGTGCCAGCAGTCCACCACAGGGAAACACCGGGGAGCTGTTTTTT. Its translation is CASSPPQGNTGELFF.

V usage is TRBV4-1 and J usage is TRBJ2-3; D possibly corresponds to TRBD2 (5 bases). This CDR3 contains 15 residues. Germline loops: CDR1 MGHRA, CDR2 YSYEKL. V shed 6 bases and J shed 4 bases, with 17 bases lying between them. This CDR3 reads CASRQHGPGADTQYF. CDR3 sequence (DNA): TGCGCCAGCAGACAACATGGCCCCGGGGCAGATACGCAGTATTTT.

This chain connects TRBV30 to TRBJ2-3, with TRBD2 as a possible D gene (6 bases). Trimming cost V 2 bases and J 9 bases, with 12 bases left between them. Germline-derived CDR1 and CDR2 are GTSNPN and SVGIG (reference sequence). The length of the CDR3 is 12 residues. The CDR3 region has the DNA TGTGCCTGGAGTCAGACTAGACAGACGCAGTATTTT. Translating it yields CAWSQTRQTQYF.

The chain uses TRBV5-1 and TRBJ2-7; D is uncertain. V was clipped by 5 bases and J by 5 bases, with 20 bases between them. Germline values: CDR1 SGHRS, CDR2 YFSETQ. This CDR3 is built from 15 residues. The CDR3 is CASSSRPFSPDEQYF. CDR3 nucleotide sequence: TGCGCCAGCAGTAGCCGACCGTTCAGTCCGGACGAGCAGTACTTC.

The genes are TRBV5-6 and TRBJ2-7, with a possible D match to TRBD2 (6 bases). CDR3 length: 14 amino acids. Trimming left V 5 bases short and J 2 bases short, with 14 bases between. The germline gives CDR1 SGHDT, CDR2 YYEEEE. The CDR3 reads CASRRDGPTYEQYF. As DNA, the CDR3 is TGTGCCAGCAGGCGGGACGGACCGACCTACGAGCAGTACTTC.